One sample yielded the 28 T cell receptor beta chains listed below, sequenced in a study of spatial heterogeneity in lung cancer. Time point described: sample taken at primary tumor resection. Sequencing was performed on whole RNA extracted from tumor and nontumor lung tissue, or from frozen PBMC, and the material was left unsorted. TCRdb ran MiXCR on the 5' RACE reads and lists one entry per CDR3 protein. Here the sample spans about 53,000 distinct CDR3 sequences, about 7% being singletons. Sample: PBMCs, taken at surgery. The receptors originated from a female donor with early-stage non-small cell lung cancer.

The table lists this clonotype with many counts. The chain carries TRBV28 and TRBJ1-1, with D hard to call. The germline V gene encodes CDR1 MDHEN and CDR2 SYDVKM. V dropped 3 bases and J dropped 4 bases, with 6 bases sitting between them. The CDR3 is 12 amino acids. CDR3 residues: CASSLRGTEAFF. CDR3 DNA sequence: TGTGCCAGCAGTTTGCGTGGCACTGAAGCTTTCTTT.

This clonotype was seen ten or more times. The gene calls are TRBV20-1 and TRBJ1-6; D uncertain. This CDR3 is built from 16 residues. In germline, CDR1 is DFQATT, CDR2 SNEGSKA (reference sequence). V lost 0 bases, J lost 8 bases, and 17 bases lay in between. The CDR3 reads CSARDLPWLNHSPLHF. The CDR3 nucleotides are TGCAGTGCTAGAGATCTTCCTTGGCTGAATCATTCACCCCTCCACTTT.

This clonotype has a count of ten or more. The chain couples TRBV5-5 to TRBJ1-6; D unclear. The germline CDR1 and CDR2 sequences are SGHKS and YYEKEE (reference sequence). This CDR3 is 11 amino acids long. Trimming left V 3 bases short and J 14 bases short, with 9 bases between. The CDR3 loop reads CASSSYKALHF. CDR3 nucleotide sequence: TGTGCCAGCAGCTCCTACAAGGCCCTCCACTTT. The variable domain in full, with the rest retrieved from reference TRBV5-5 and TRBJ1-6, is DAGVTQSPTHLIKTRGQQVTLRCSPISGHKSVSWYQQVLGQGPQFIFQYYEKEERGRGNFPDRFSARQFPNYSSELNVNALLLGDSALYLCASSSYKALHFGNGTRLTVT.

In this sample, this clonotype turned up a few times. The chain is built from TRBV12-3 or TRBV12-4 and TRBJ2-3; TRBD1 agrees at 9 bases. The V and J ends lost 9 bases and 2 bases, in that order; junction bases with no gene match: 6. This CDR3 is 14 amino acids long. This chain's CDR3 is CARNRGLYTDTQYF. CDR3 nucleotides: TGTGCCAGAAACAGGGGGCTATACACAGATACGCAGTATTTT.

This clonotype was observed at least ten times. The chain couples TRBV4-3 to TRBJ1-5, with D possibly being TRBD1 (5 bases). The germline gives CDR1 LGHNA, CDR2 YSLEER. The CDR3 is 13 residues long. The V and J ends lost 0 bases and 9 bases respectively, with 9 bases between them. The CDR3 protein is CASSQDWDAPQHF. The CDR3 DNA is TGCGCCAGCAGCCAAGACTGGGACGCGCCCCAGCATTTT.

This clonotype was seen many times. The chain uses TRBV7-2 and TRBJ2-1; possible D gene TRBD2, 6 bases. Trimming took off 1 base at V and 9 bases at J, with 16 bases between the two ends. Per the germline V gene, CDR1 is SGHTA and CDR2 is FQGNSA. This CDR3 has 15 amino acids. DNA of the CDR3: TGTGCCAGCAGCTTAGGCGGGGCCGGCGAGGGTGAGCAGTTCTTC. It yields the protein CASSLGGAGEGEQFF.

This clonotype has more than one count but fewer than ten. The CDR3 sequence is CASSQAPPGPPPWGSPLHF. For the CDR3, the DNA is TGCGCCAGCAGCCAAGCCCCACCGGGGCCCCCACCTTGGGGTTCACCCCTCCACTTT. The V call is TRBV4-3, the J call TRBJ1-6, with a possible D match to TRBD1 (5 bases). The CDR3 covers 19 residues. V lost 1 base and J lost 9, with 25 bases in between. Germline loops: CDR1 LGHNA, CDR2 YSLEER.

This clonotype showed up many times. The V gene is TRBV20-1, the J gene TRBJ2-5, with 8 bases aligning to TRBD2. From germline, CDR1 is DFQATT and CDR2 SNEGSKA (reference sequence). Trimming took 0 bases from V and 5 from J; bases not matched to a gene: 8. The CDR3 contains 15 residues. CDR3 DNA: TGCAGTGCTAGAGATCACGGGGGGGGCGCGGAGACCCAGTACTTC. Residues: CSARDHGGGAETQYF.

This clonotype showed up many times. The J gene is TRBJ1-2, the V gene TRBV29-1; D is unclear. The CDR3 loop spans 12 amino acids. Germline-derived CDR1 and CDR2 are SQVTM and ANQGSEA. DNA of the CDR3: TGCAGGCCGGCCGAAATTAACTATGGCTACACCTTC. It encodes CRPAEINYGYTF.

This clonotype was counted at least ten times. The chain employs TRBV28 and TRBJ2-3; the match to TRBD2 covers 8 bases. CDR3 length equals 14 residues. Germline assignment: CDR1 MDHEN and CDR2 SYDVKM. Trimming removed 6 bases from V and 8 bases from J; junction bases left unmatched: 10. CDR3 sequence (DNA): TGTGCCAGCAGGCCTCCGGGGGGGAGAGGTACGCAGTATTTT. This translates into CASRPPGGRGTQYF.

Ten or more counts support this clonotype. The chain links TRBV7-2 to TRBJ1-1, with TRBD1 matching 9 bases. Germline assignment: CDR1 SGHTA and CDR2 FQGNSA. The CDR3 consists of 18 residues. V shed 1 base, J shed 2 bases, and the junction held 11 bases outside the gene matches. CDR3 sequence reads: CASSLGSQGARKNTEAFF. The CDR3 DNA reads TGTGCCAGCAGCTTAGGATCACAGGGGGCGCGAAAAAACACTGAAGCTTTCTTT.

There are many counts of this clonotype. The rearrangement uses TRBV14 and TRBJ1-6; D call uncertain. CDR3 length equals 14 residues. Per the germline V gene, CDR1 is SGHDN and CDR2 is FVKESK. Deletions cut 0 bases from V and 13 bases from J, with 13 bases between. The CDR3 sequence: CASSQDLILGPLHF. In DNA form, the CDR3 reads TGTGCCAGCAGCCAAGATCTCATTTTAGGTCCCCTCCACTTT.

The rearrangement uses TRBV10-3 and TRBJ2-5; TRBD2 matches 10 bases. V lost 5 bases, J lost 1 base, and 10 bases stayed unmatched. This CDR3 comprises 17 residues. Germline CDR1 and CDR2: ENHRY and SYGVKD. The CDR3 nucleotides read TGTGCCATCAGTCGCCAACTAGCGGGGCCGATCCAAGAGACCCAGTACTTC. Translating it yields CAISRQLAGPIQETQYF.

This clonotype has at least ten counts. The chain employs TRBV2 and TRBJ1-1, with 10 bases that match TRBD1. After removal of 7 bases from V and 1 base from J, the junction contained 3 bases not matched to a gene. This CDR3 region has 14 residues. Germline CDR1 is SNHLY and CDR2 is FYNNEI. The CDR3 spells CASIWDRGNTEAFF. The CDR3 DNA reads TGTGCCAGCATCTGGGACAGGGGGAACACTGAAGCTTTCTTT.

There are many counts of this clonotype. The chain carries TRBV11-2 and TRBJ2-1; tentatively, D is TRBD2 (6 bases). The CDR3 length is 15 residues. Germline CDR1 reads SGHAT; CDR2 reads FQNNGV. V lost 5 bases, J lost 8 bases, and 19 bases lay in between. The CDR3 bases are TGTGCCAGCAGCATGGTCGCGGGGAGTCGCGATGAGCAGTTCTTC. Translating gives CASSMVAGSRDEQFF.

The rearrangement links TRBV7-9 to TRBJ2-7; maybe TRBD2 (5 bases). There are 15 residues in the CDR3. V lost 4 bases, J lost 6 bases, and 19 bases lay in between. Germline assignment: CDR1 SEHNR and CDR2 FQNEAQ (reference sequence). CDR3 nucleotide sequence: TGTGCCAGCAGCTACCACTGGGCCGAGGGTCTCGAGCAGTACTTC. This gives the protein CASSYHWAEGLEQYF.

This clonotype has a count of ten or more. One end of the junction does not line up with germline, which may come from a read error. This chain links TRBV28 with TRBJ1-1; D gene uncertain. Germline CDR1 MDHEN, CDR2 SYDVKM. The CDR3 runs to 16 residues. The CDR3 sequence: CAGSLWSSAMNTEAFF. DNA of the CDR3: TGTGCCGGCAGTTTATGGTCGAGTGCAATGAACACTGAAGCTTTCTTT.

This clonotype was counted at least ten times. The DNA for the CDR3 is TGTGCCCCCGGTTACACTGAAGCTTTCTTT. Protein product: CAPGYTEAFF. This chain connects TRBV24-1 to TRBJ1-1; D call uncertain. Germline loops: CDR1 KGHDR, CDR2 SFDVKD. V was clipped by 12 bases and J by 3 bases, with 7 bases between them. The CDR3 loop spans 10 amino acids.

This clonotype was counted at least ten times. The V gene is TRBV29-1, the J gene TRBJ1-1; perhaps TRBD1 as D (5 bases). This CDR3 spans 13 amino acids. V was shortened by 4 bases and J by 1 base, with 10 bases between the two germline ends. Germline V gives CDR1 SQVTM, CDR2 ANQGSEA. The CDR3 region is CSVGQGGNTEAFF. The CDR3 DNA reads TGCAGCGTTGGCCAGGGCGGGAACACTGAAGCTTTCTTT.

The chain is built from TRBV19 and TRBJ2-3; D is perhaps TRBD1 or TRBD2 (5 bases each). The CDR3 runs to 15 residues. V lost 2 bases to trimming and J lost 4 bases, with 13 bases between them. CDR1 LNHDA and CDR2 SQIVND come from the germline V gene (reference sequence). In DNA, the CDR3 is TGTGCCAGTAGTATAATAGGGACCTCCGCAGATACGCAGTATTTT. It is translated as CASSIIGTSADTQYF.

There are many counts of this clonotype. V and J are TRBV5-1 and TRBJ2-3; TRBD2 is a possible D gene (6 bases). The CDR3 spans 14 residues. Germline CDR1 SGHRS, CDR2 YFSETQ. V lost 7 bases and J 0 bases, leaving 12 bases between the germline ends. The CDR3 is CASRGIGSTDTQYF. CDR3 sequence (DNA): TGCGCCAGCCGGGGGATCGGGAGCACAGATACGCAGTATTTT. The full variable domain, rest sourced from reference TRBV5-1 and TRBJ2-3, is KAGVTQTPRYLIKTRGQQVTLSCSPISGHRSVSWYQQTPGQGLQFLFEYFSETQRNKGNFPGRFSGRQFSNSRSEMNVSTLELGDSALYLCASRGIGSTDTQYFGPGTRLTVL.

In this sample, this clonotype turned up many times. The chain uses TRBV7-2 and TRBJ2-5; either TRBD1 or TRBD2 may fit D (5 bases each). V was pared by 5 bases and J by 1 base, with 17 bases between. CDR1 SGHTA and CDR2 FQGNSA come from the germline V gene. The CDR3 runs 16 residues. This chain's CDR3 is CASSAFGGMLQETQYF. The CDR3 DNA reads TGTGCCAGCAGCGCCTTTGGGGGAATGCTCCAAGAGACCCAGTACTTC. The complete variable domain, with remaining parts taken from reference TRBV7-2 and TRBJ2-5, reads GAGVSQSPSNKVTEKGKDVELRCDPISGHTALYWYRQSLGQGLEFLIYFQGNSAPDKSGLPSDRFSAERTGGSVSTLTIQRTQQEDSAVYLCASSAFGGMLQETQYFGPGTRLLVL.

Many counts were recorded for this clonotype. The chain employs TRBV5-1 and TRBJ2-7; D is uncertain. Germline V lookup: CDR1 SGHRS, CDR2 YFSETQ. Trimming cost V 1 base and J 6 bases, with 8 bases left between them. CDR3 size: 12 residues. The CDR3 loop reads CASSLIGSEQYF. The CDR3 coding sequence is TGCGCCAGCAGCTTGATCGGTTCCGAGCAGTACTTC.

There are many counts of this clonotype. V is TRBV20-1 and J is TRBJ2-7; no clear D gene. Looked up from germline, CDR1 is DFQATT and CDR2 is SNEGSKA (reference sequence). This CDR3 spans 11 amino acids. The V and J ends lost 7 bases and 3 bases respectively, with 10 bases between them. CDR3 in DNA: TGCAGTGTCACGGACCTCTACGAGCAGTACTTC. Translated: CSVTDLYEQYF.

This clonotype was counted many times. The chain is built from TRBV28 and TRBJ2-2; possibly TRBD2 for D (5 bases). CDR3 length: 13 residues. The ends were cut back, 7 bases at V and 6 bases at J, with 12 bases in the middle. Germline CDR1 MDHEN, CDR2 SYDVKM. CDR3 DNA sequence: TGTGCCAGCAATGAGGGTTTCTCCGGGGAGCTGTTTTTT. It is translated as CASNEGFSGELFF. Based on the CDR3 plus reference TRBV28 and TRBJ2-2, the full variable domain is DVKVTQSSRYLVKRTGEKVFLECVQDMDHENMFWYRQDPGLGLRLIYFSYDVKMKEKGDIPEGYSVSREKKERFSLILESASTNQTSMYLCASNEGFSGELFFGEGSRLTVL.

This sequence joins TRBV5-1 and TRBJ2-5; D gene ambiguous. The V end lost 5 bases, the J end lost 2 bases, and 10 bases lay between the germline ends. Germline V gene sequence: CDR1 SGHRS, CDR2 YFSETQ. CDR3 length: 13 residues. The CDR3 protein is CASRASFQETQYF. CDR3 sequence (DNA): TGCGCCAGCAGGGCGTCGTTTCAAGAGACCCAGTACTTC. Drawing the rest from reference TRBV5-1 and TRBJ2-5, the complete variable domain is KAGVTQTPRYLIKTRGQQVTLSCSPISGHRSVSWYQQTPGQGLQFLFEYFSETQRNKGNFPGRFSGRQFSNSRSEMNVSTLELGDSALYLCASRASFQETQYFGPGTRLLVL.

This clonotype has at least ten counts. The V gene is TRBV5-1, the J gene TRBJ2-5; the match to TRBD1 covers 8 bases. This CDR3 comprises 15 residues. From germline, CDR1 is SGHRS and CDR2 YFSETQ. Unmatched junction bases numbered 4, after V lost 1 base and J lost 2 bases. The CDR3 reads CASSLSGGLQETQYF. For the CDR3, the DNA is TGCGCCAGCAGCTTGTCAGGGGGCCTTCAAGAGACCCAGTACTTC.

This clonotype was seen at least ten times. The chain joins TRBV4-1 to TRBJ2-2, with D possibly being TRBD2 (5 bases). Germline loops: CDR1 MGHRA, CDR2 YSYEKL. With 4 bases removed from V and 4 bases from J, the gap between germline ends came to 13 bases. CDR3 length equals 15 residues. The CDR3 reads CASSPDPGSTGELFF. CDR3 DNA: TGCGCCAGCAGCCCGGACCCTGGGAGCACCGGGGAGCTGTTTTTT.